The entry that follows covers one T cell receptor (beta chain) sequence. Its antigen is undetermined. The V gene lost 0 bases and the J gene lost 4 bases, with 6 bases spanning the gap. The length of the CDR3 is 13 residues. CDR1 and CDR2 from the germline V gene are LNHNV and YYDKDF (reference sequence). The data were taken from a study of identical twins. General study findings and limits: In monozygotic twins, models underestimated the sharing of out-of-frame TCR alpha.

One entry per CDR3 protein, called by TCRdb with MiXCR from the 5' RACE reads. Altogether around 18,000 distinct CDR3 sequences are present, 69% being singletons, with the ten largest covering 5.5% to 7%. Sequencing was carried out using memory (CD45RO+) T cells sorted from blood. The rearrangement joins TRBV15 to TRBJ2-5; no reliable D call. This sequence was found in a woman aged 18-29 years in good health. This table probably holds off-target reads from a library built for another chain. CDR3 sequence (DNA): TGTGCCACCAGCAGAGATGCCCGAGAGACCCAGTACTTC. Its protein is CATSRDARETQYF. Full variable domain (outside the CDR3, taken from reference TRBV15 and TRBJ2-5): DAMVIQNPRYQVTQFGKPVTLSCSQTLNHNVMYWYQQKSSQAPKLLFHYYDKDFNNEADTPDNFQSRRPNTSFCFLDIRSPGLGDTAMYLCATSRDARETQYFGPGTRLLVL.